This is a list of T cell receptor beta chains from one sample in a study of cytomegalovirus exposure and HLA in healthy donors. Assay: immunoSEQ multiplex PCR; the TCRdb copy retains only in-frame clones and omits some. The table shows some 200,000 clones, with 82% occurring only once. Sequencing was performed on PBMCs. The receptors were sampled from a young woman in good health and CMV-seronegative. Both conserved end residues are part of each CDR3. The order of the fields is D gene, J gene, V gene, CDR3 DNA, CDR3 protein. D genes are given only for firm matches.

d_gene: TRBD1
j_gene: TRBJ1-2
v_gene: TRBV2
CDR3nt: TGTGCCAGCAGTGAATTGGGACAGGTATTCTATGGCTACACCTTC
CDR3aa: CASSELGQVFYGYTF

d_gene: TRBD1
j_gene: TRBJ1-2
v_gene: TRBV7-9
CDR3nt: TGTGCCAGCAGCTTAGCGGAGGGAAGGGACAGGGGGTCTGGCTACACCTTC
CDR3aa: CASSLAEGRDRGSGYTF

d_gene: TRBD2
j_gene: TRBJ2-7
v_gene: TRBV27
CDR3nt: TGTGCCAGCAGTTTATCGGGACTAGCGAGCGAGCAGTACTTC
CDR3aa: CASSLSGLASEQYF

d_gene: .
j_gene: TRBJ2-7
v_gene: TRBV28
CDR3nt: TGTGCCAGCGGAGAGGTAGGGACAAGCAACGAGCAGTACTTC
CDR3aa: CASGEVGTSNEQYF

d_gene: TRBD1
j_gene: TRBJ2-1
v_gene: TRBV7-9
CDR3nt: TGTGCCAGCAGCCCGACAGGGGAGGATGAGCAGTTCTTC
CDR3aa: CASSPTGEDEQFF

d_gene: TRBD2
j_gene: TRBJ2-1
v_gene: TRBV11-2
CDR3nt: TGTGCCAGCAGCTTAGGGGTGACTAGCGGCTACAATGAGCAGTTCTTC
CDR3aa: CASSLGVTSGYNEQFF

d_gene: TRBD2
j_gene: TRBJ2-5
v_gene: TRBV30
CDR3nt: TGTGCCTGGGCGATAGCGGGAGGGAACCAAGAGACCCAGTACTTC
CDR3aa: CAWAIAGGNQETQYF

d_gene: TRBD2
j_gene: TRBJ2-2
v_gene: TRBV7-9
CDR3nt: TGTGCCACCCTTATTTCGCGGCCCAGCGGGAGGAACACCGGGGAGCTGTTTTTT
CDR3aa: CATLISRPSGRNTGELFF

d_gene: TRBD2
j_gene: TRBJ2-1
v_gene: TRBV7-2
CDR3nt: TGTGCCAGCAGCTTTCGCGGGAGCTACAATGAGCAGTTCTTC
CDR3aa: CASSFRGSYNEQFF

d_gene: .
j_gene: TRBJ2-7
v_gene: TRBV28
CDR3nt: TGTGCCAGCAGTCCTACAGCGGTCAGCTCCTACGAGCAGTACTTC
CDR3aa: CASSPTAVSSYEQYF

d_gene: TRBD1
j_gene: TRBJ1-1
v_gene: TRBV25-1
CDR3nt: TGTGCCAGCAGTGGATCAGGGGGCACTGAAGCTTTCTTT
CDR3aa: CASSGSGGTEAFF